This T cell receptor (beta chain) is drawn from a study of blood T cell repertoires in COVID-19. Study information: Both acute and convalescent COVID-19 samples were obtained from the United States, Italy and Spain. PBMCs, B-cell-depleted T cells, or T cells were the source of the cDNA or gDNA that made up the material.

Per the study methods: Nucleated cell counts were estimated from reference gene primer amplification. Profiled with immunoSEQ multiplex PCR; TCRdb holds only in-frame clones, not every one. That table is the source of V, J and clone size, and D and trimming were worked out from the DNA. The sample contains tens of thousands of clones, 75% to 90% of which appear only once. CDR3 length equals 16 residues. V lost 1 base to trimming and J lost 3 bases, with 16 bases between them. The germline gives CDR1 SGHNT, CDR2 YENEEA. The origin of this receptor is a man aged 55-75 years with acute or convalescent COVID-19. The specimen was peripheral blood. The chain employs TRBV11-3 and TRBJ2-7; D might be TRBD2 (6 bases). Here the CDR3 DNA reads TGTGCCAGCAGCTTAGTTGGAGGGGCCCTCGTCTACGAGCAGTACTTC. This encodes CASSLVGGALVYEQYF.